This T cell receptor (beta chain) was recorded in a study of blood T cell repertoires in COVID-19. Across the whole study: T cells, B-cell-depleted T cells, or PBMCs provided the cDNA or gDNA that served as material.

As handled by the study authors: Reference gene primer amplification yielded estimated nucleated cell counts. Using immunoSEQ multiplex PCR, the repertoire was profiled, and TCRdb retains in-frame clones only, with some absent. The DNA gave D and trimming, while V, J and clone size come from that table. This table has about 440,000 clones, 70% to 90% appearing once. Germline CDR1 and CDR2: SGHNT and YYREEE (reference sequence). The CDR3 extends over 15 amino acids. With V trimmed by 6 bases and J by 2 bases, 8 bases remained unmatched. Specimen: peripheral blood. The source is a woman in her forties or fifties with COVID-19, enrolled during active disease. The V gene is TRBV5-4, the J gene TRBJ2-3; 8 bases agree with TRBD1. The CDR3 DNA reads TGTGCCAGCAAACGGACAGGGACCTACACAGATACGCAGTATTTT. It encodes CASKRTGTYTDTQYF.